The TCR beta chain under discussion was sequenced for a study of monozygotic twins with cystic fibrosis (dated by TCRdb to about 2021). Background for the entire study: Around 2.8 micrograms of fragmented DNA went through approximately 14 PCR cycles to produce barcoded libraries. Made up mostly of children and adolescents, the cohort included ten female and six male twin pairs ranging in age from about 2.0 to 36.4 years, with a median of around 9 years. On the day blood was drawn, the twins' weight-for-height and FEVPerc (FEV1 disease centile) were ranked against those of the 1,100 or so cohort participants. To assess genetic influence on V and J gene usage, the study compared TCR beta repertoires within and across 16 monozygotic twin pairs with cystic fibrosis. Data for three of the twin pairs had already been reported earlier in a different context. Overall results and qualifications from the work: V gene usage was most similar to the co-twin for 13 of 16 pairs, and J usage for 8 of 16 pairs, suggesting genetic constraints. Simpson clonality was found to be generally low (median around 0.01), suggesting a naive-dominated repertoire, although higher clonality was observed in the most severely affected patients. Nucleotide-identical clonotype sharing was significantly higher within monozygotic CF twin pairs than between unrelated CF individuals (P = 0.000026, Mann-Whitney). Only a small cohort was studied, and no association of shared CDR3 numbers with age, concordance or disease severity was found.

The twin pairs came from the European Cystic Fibrosis Twin and Sibling Study Cohort, which recruited patients from more than 150 CF clinics across 14 European countries. Both zygosity and CFTR genotype were checked in-house, and zygosity was tested with multiplex PCR across nine short tandem repeat loci. Each twin gave a peripheral blood sample, and clinical parameters were documented on that same day of blood sampling. Genomic DNA was isolated from peripheral blood cells with phenol/chloroform and kept in TE buffer at 4 degrees C. TCR beta CDR3 regions were amplified by multiplex PCR with the immunoSEQ immune profiling system according to the manufacturer's instructions. An Illumina NextSeq system was used to carry out the sequencing. The study's own analysis went as follows. The immunoSEQ Analyzer platform handled processing of the sequence data, and clonality was calculated by taking the square root of Simpson's index of productive rearrangements. Similarity in V and J usage was quantified by Jensen-Shannon distance, and CDR3 generation probabilities were calculated with OLGA. The researchers looked up shared CDR3 sequences in the immuneACCESS database (August 2020) and in VDJdb (December 2020). TCRdb provides this immuneACCESS table in a form limited to in-frame rearrangements. Some clones are lacking; in checked studies, under half of them reflect an unresolved V gene, and why the rest are absent is not known. That table is the source of V, J and clone size, and D and trimming were worked out from the DNA. In this sample the table shows 25,000 to 30,000 clones, around 81% of which occur a single time. Just under 0.9% of the sample comes from the top ten.

CDR1 and CDR2 (MNHEY, SVGAGI) derive from the germline V gene. The CDR3 has 13 amino acids, counting the end cysteine and phenylalanine. The sequence is cut down to CDR3 DNA, 39 bases in frame from base 1. V is shortened by 4 bases, J by 3 bases, and the region joining them spans 9 bases. Comments on this clone: Its recognized antigen is unknown. No much larger clone is present one base from it, and per-base qualities are unavailable.

The TCR sequence derives from a girl aged 2-10 years with cystic fibrosis. The chain is assembled from TRBV6-5 and TRBJ1-2; the best D guess is TRBD1, with 6 bases matching. Material: blood. The CDR3 corresponds to CASSFQGYYGYTF. The DNA sequence follows: TGTGCCAGCAGTTTCCAGGGGTACTATGGCTACACCTTC.